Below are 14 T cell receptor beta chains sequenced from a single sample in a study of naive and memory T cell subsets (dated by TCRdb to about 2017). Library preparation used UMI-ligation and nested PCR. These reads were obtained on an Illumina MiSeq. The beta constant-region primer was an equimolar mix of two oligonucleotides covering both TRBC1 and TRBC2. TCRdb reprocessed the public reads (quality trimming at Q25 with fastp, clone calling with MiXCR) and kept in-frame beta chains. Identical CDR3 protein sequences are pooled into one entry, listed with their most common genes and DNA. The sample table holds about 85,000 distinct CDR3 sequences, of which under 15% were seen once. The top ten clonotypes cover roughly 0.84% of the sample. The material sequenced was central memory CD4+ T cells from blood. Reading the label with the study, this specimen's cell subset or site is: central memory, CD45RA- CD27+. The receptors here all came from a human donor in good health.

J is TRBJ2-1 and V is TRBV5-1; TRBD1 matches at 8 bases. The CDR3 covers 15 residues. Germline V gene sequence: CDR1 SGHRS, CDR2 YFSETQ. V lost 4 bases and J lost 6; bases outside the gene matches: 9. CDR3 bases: TGCGCCAGCAGCACCAATCCCGACAGGGGCAATGAGCAGTTCTTC. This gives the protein CASSTNPDRGNEQFF.

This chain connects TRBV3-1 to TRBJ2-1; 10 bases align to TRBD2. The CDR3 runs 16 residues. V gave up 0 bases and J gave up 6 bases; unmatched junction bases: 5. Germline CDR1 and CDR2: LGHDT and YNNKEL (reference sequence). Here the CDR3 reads CASSQDLASGSNEQFF. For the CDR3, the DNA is TGTGCCAGCAGCCAAGATCTGGCTAGCGGGAGCAATGAGCAGTTCTTC.

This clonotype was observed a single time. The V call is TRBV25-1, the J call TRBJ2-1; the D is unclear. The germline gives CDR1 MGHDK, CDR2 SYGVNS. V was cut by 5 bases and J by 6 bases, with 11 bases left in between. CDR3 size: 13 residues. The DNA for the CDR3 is TGTGCCAGCAGTCCCCCCCTGGGCAATGAGCAGTTCTTC. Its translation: CASSPPLGNEQFF.

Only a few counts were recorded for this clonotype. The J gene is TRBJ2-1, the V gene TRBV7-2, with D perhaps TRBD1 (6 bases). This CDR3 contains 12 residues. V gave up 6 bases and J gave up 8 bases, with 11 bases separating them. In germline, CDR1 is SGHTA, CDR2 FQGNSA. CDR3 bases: TGTGCCAGCAGGAGTGGGGGCGATGAGCAGTTCTTC. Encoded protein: CASRSGGDEQFF.

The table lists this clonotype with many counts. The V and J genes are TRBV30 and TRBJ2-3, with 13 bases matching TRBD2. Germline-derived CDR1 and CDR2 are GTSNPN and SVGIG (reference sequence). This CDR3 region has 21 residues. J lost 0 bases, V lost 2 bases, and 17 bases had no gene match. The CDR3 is CAWSFTPGLAGSLDSTDTQYF. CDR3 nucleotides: TGTGCCTGGAGTTTTACTCCGGGACTAGCGGGAAGCCTGGATAGCACAGATACGCAGTATTTT.

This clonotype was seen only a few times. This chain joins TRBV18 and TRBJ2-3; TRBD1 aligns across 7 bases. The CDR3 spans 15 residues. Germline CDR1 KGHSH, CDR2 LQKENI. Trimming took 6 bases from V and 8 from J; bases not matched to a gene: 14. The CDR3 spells CASSTGQDKRTTQYF. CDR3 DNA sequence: TGTGCCAGCTCGACCGGACAGGATAAGCGGACTACGCAGTATTTT.

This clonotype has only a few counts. The CDR3 protein is CASRGTGGNGYTF. The DNA of the CDR3 is TGTGCCAGCAGAGGGACAGGCGGGAATGGCTACACCTTC. The rearrangement links TRBV2 to TRBJ1-2; TRBD1 aligns across 8 bases. Losses at the gene ends were 6 bases for V and 6 bases for J; bases not matched to a gene: 6. Germline V lookup: CDR1 SNHLY, CDR2 FYNNEI. The CDR3 is made up of 13 amino acids.

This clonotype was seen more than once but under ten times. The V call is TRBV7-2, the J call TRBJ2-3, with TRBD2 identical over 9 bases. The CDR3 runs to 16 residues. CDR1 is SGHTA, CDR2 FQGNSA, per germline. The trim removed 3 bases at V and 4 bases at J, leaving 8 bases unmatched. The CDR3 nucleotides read TGTGCCAGCAGCTTTAGCGGGAGACGGTCCGCAGATACGCAGTATTTT. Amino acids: CASSFSGRRSADTQYF.

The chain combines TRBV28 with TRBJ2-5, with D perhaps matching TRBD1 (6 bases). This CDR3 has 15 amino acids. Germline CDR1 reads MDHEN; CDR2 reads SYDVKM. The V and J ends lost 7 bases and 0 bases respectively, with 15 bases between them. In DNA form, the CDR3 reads TGTGCCAGCATAGGGGGAGCAGCGAACCAAGAGACCCAGTACTTC. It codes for CASIGGAANQETQYF.

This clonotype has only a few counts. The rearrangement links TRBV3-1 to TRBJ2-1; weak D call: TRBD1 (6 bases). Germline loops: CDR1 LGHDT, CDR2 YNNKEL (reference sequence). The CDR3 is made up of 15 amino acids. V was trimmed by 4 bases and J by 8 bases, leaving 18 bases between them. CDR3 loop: CASSPLTGLTDEQFF. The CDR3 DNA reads TGTGCCAGCAGCCCTCTGACAGGACTGACGGATGAGCAGTTCTTC.

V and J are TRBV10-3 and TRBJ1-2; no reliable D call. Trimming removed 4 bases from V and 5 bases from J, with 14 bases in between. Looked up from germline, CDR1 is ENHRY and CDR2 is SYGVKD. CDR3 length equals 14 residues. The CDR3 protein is CAISGVTKTYGYTF. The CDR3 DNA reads TGTGCCATCAGTGGGGTCACGAAGACATATGGCTACACCTTC.

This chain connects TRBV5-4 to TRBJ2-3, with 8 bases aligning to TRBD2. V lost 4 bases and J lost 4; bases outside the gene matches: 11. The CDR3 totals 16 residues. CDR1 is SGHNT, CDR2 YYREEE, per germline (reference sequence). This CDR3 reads CASSRGVGSGADTQYF. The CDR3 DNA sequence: TGTGCCAGCAGCCGCGGGGTTGGTAGCGGGGCAGATACGCAGTATTTT. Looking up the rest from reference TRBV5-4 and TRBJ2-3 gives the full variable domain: ETGVTQSPTHLIKTRGQQVTLRCSSQSGHNTVSWYQQALGQGPQFIFQYYREEENGRGNFPPRFSGLQFPNYSSELNVNALELDDSALYLCASSRGVGSGADTQYFGPGTRLTVL.

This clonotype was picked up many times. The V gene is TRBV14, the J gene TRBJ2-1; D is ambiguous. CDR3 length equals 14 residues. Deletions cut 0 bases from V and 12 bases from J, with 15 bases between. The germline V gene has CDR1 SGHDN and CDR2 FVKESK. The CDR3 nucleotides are TGTGCCAGCAGCCAAGATACAATCTTCGGTCGGCAGTTCTTC. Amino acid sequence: CASSQDTIFGRQFF.

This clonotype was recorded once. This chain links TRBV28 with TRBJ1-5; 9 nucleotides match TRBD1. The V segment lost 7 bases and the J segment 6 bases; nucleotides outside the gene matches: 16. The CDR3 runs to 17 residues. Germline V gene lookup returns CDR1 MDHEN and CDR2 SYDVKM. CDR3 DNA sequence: TGTGCCAGCAAAGGGGGGGGACAGGGCTACAGCTCTCAGCCCCAGCATTTT. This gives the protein CASKGGGQGYSSQPQHF.